This note documents a single TCR beta chain sequence. V lost 10 bases to trimming and J lost 7 bases, with 9 bases between them. Germline V gene sequence: CDR1 SGHRS, CDR2 YFSETQ. CDR3 size: 9 residues. The data were obtained in a study of brain T cells in children with intractable seizures. Using immunoSEQ multiplex PCR, the repertoire was profiled, and TCRdb retains in-frame clones only, with some absent. The sample yields approximately 41,000 clones, 75% to 95% seen once. V and J are TRBV5-1 and TRBJ2-7; no reliable D call. The sequence was obtained from a girl aged 2 to 9 with tuberous sclerosis and intractable seizures. The sequencing here drew on peripheral blood, taken at surgery. The DNA of the CDR3 is TGCGCCTCCCGCAGGGAGCAGTACGTC. Translating gives CASRREQYV.